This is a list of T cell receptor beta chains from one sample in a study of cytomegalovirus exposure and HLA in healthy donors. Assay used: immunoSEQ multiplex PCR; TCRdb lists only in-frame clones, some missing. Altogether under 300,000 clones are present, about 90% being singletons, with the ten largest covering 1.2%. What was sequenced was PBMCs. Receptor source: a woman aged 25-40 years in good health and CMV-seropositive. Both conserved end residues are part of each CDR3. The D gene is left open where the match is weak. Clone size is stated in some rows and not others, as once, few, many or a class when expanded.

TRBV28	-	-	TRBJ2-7	TGTGCCAGCAGTTTAAGTGACAGTGTTGTACACGAGCAGTACTTC	CASSLSDSVVHEQYF
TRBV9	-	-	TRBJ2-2	TGTGCCAGCAGCGGCAGGCGGAACACCGGGGAGCTGTTTTTT	CASSGRRNTGELFF
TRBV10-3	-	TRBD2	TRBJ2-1	TGTGCCATCAGTGAGTCGGAATTACTAGCGGACAATGAGCAGTTCTTC	CAISESELLADNEQFF
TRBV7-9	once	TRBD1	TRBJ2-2	TGTGCCAGCAGCTTTCTATGGGACAGCCCTACAAACGGGGAGCTGTTTTTT	CASSFLWDSPTNGELFF
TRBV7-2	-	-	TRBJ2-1	TGTGCCAGCAGCTTAGCACCCGGGACTCCCCCCCTGAATGAGCAGTTCTTC	CASSLAPGTPPLNEQFF
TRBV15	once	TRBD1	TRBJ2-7	TGTGCCACCAGGACAGGGGCCAACTACGAGCAGTACTTC	CATRTGANYEQYF
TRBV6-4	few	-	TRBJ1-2	TGTGCCAGCAGCCCGGAGGAGGGCCAAGGAGGCTACACCTTC	CASSPEEGQGGYTF
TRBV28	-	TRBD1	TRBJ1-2	TGTGGTATCCGGGACAGGGCGAACTATGGCTACACCTTC	CGIRDRANYGYTF
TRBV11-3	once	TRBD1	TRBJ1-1	TGTGCCAGCAGCTTCGATTGGCAGGGGGCGGGTACTGAAGCTTTCTTT	CASSFDWQGAGTEAFF
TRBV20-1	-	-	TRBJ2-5	TGCAGTGCTAACCAGGGGGAGACCCAGTACTTC	CSANQGETQYF
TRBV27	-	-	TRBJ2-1	TGTGCCAGCAGTTTCGATAGGGGTCATGAGCAGTTCTTC	CASSFDRGHEQFF
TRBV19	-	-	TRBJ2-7	TGTGCCAGTAGCCACGTGGAGGGCCCCTACGAGCAGTACTTC	CASSHVEGPYEQYF
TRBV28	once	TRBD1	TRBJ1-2	TGTGCCAGCAGTTCCCCCTGGGACAGCGCCTATGGCTACACCTTC	CASSSPWDSAYGYTF
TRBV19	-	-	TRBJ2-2	TGTGCCAGTAGTATAGGGGGCGGTGGGGAGCTGTTTTTT	CASSIGGGGELFF
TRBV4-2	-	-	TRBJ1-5	TGTGCCAGCAGATTAGCCGATAGCAATCAGCCCCAGCATTTT	CASRLADSNQPQHF
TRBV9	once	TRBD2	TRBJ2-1	TGTGCCAGCAGCGTCGCTAGCGGGGTTTACAATGAGCAGTTCTTC	CASSVASGVYNEQFF
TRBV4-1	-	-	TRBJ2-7	TGCGCCAGCAGCCTAGATGGCGGAGGAACCTACGAGCAGTACTTC	CASSLDGGGTYEQYF
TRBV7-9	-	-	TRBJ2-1	TGTGCCAGCAGCCCGGAGGGAGTTGAGCAGTTCTTC	CASSPEGVEQFF
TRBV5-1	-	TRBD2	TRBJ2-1	TGCGCCAGCAGCCCGGGACTAGCGGGAGGGACGAGTGAGCAGTTCTTC	CASSPGLAGGTSEQFF
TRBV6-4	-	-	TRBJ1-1	TGTGCCAGCAGTCGCGTAATGAACACTGAAGCTTTCTTT	CASSRVMNTEAFF
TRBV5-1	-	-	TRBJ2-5	TGCGCCAGCAACCCGCTCGGGGGCCAAGAGACCCAGTACTTC	CASNPLGGQETQYF
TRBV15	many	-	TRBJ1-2	TGTGCCACCAGCTTTACCCAGGGTTTCGGCGGCTACACCTTC	CATSFTQGFGGYTF
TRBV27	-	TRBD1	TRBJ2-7	TGTGCCAGCAGTGTTACAGGGGACCTTTACGAGCAGTACTTC	CASSVTGDLYEQYF
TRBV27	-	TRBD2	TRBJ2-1	TGTGCCAGCAGGGCAAAGCGGGAAGGGACCTACAATGAGCAGTTCTTC	CASRAKREGTYNEQFF
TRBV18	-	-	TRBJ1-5	TGTGCCAGCACACCAACAGGGATCCCCAAGACCCAGCATTTT	CASTPTGIPKTQHF
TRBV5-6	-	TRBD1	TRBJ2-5	TGTGCCAGCAGCAAAAGAGGGGGCGGAGAGACCCAGTACTTC	CASSKRGGGETQYF
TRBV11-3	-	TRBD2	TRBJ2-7	TGTGCCAGCAGCTCCGGGACTAGCAGCTACGAGCAGTACTTC	CASSSGTSSYEQYF
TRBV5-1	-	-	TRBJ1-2	TGCGCCAGCAGCCCGACAGGAGCTAGTCAATATGGCTACACCTTC	CASSPTGASQYGYTF
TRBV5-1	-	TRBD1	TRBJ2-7	TGCGCCAGCAGCTCTGGGACAGGTGTCAACGAGCAGTACTTC	CASSSGTGVNEQYF
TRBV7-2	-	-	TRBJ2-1	TGTGCCAGCAGCTTAGATAGGGGATACAATGAGCAGTTCTTC	CASSLDRGYNEQFF
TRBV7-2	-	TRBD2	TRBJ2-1	TGTGCCAGCAGCTTATTTGGCGAAGGACTAGCGGGAGAAGAGCAGTTCTTC	CASSLFGEGLAGEEQFF
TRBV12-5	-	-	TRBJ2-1	TGTGCTAGTGGTTTGGTAATTACTTCGGCAGGTTCCAATGAGCAGTTCTTC	CASGLVITSAGSNEQFF
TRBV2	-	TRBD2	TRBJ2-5	TGTGCCAGCAGTGTAGGGTTAGCGGGAGGGGAAGAGACCCAGTACTTC	CASSVGLAGGEETQYF
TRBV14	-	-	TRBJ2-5	TGTGCCAGCAGCCTTAATCGGGAGACCCAGTACTTC	CASSLNRETQYF
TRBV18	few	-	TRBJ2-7	TGTGCCAGCTCACCAGGCCTAGCCTCCTACGAGCAGTACTTC	CASSPGLASYEQYF
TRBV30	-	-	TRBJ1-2	TGTGCCTGGGGAAATCGGGGTGGCTATGGCTACACCTTC	CAWGNRGGYGYTF
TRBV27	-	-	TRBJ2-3	TGTGCCAGCAGTTTATGGGGCAAGGTGGATACGCAGTATTTT	CASSLWGKVDTQYF
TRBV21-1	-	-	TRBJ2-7	TGTGCCAGCCCCGACCGGTCTATCACGTCGGGGGAGCAGTACTTC	CASPDRSITSGEQYF
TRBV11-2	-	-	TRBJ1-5	TGTGCCAGCAGCTTAGGGCCAGGGAACGGACAGCCCCAGCATTTT	CASSLGPGNGQPQHF
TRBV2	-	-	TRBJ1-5	TGTGCCAGCACCTTAATGGGCAGCCTTAGCAATCAGCCCCAGCATTTT	CASTLMGSLSNQPQHF
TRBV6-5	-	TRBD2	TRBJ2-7	TGTGCCAGCAGTTACTCGGCGGGAGTTGTGTCCTACGAGCAGTACTTC	CASSYSAGVVSYEQYF
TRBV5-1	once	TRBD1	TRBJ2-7	TGCGCCAGCAGCTTGGGGGTCGGACAGGGGAACGAGCAGTACTTC	CASSLGVGQGNEQYF
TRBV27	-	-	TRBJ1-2	TGTGCCAGCAGTTTCGGGTCGGCGGCATATGGCTACACCTTC	CASSFGSAAYGYTF
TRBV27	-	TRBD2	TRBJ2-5	TGTGCCAGCAGTTTACGCGGGGGGCTAGAGACCCAGTACTTC	CASSLRGGLETQYF
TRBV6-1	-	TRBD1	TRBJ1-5	TGTGCCAGCAGTGAAGGAGGGGGCCACAATCAGCCCCAGCATTTT	CASSEGGGHNQPQHF
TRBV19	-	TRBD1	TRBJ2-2	TGTGCCAGTAGTATAAACCCCAATTCAGGGGGACGGCTGTTTTTT	CASSINPNSGGRLFF
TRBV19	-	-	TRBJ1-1	TGTGCCAGTAGGTTGTCGGGGGGCCCTGAAGCTTTCTTT	CASRLSGGPEAFF
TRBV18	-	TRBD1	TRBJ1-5	TGTGCCAGCTCACGCGGACAGGAGGGTCAGCCCCAGCATTTT	CASSRGQEGQPQHF
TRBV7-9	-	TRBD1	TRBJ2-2	TGTGCCAGCCTACAGGGGGCCCCCGCCGGGGAGCTGTTTTTT	CASLQGAPAGELFF
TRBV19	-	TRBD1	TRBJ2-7	TGTGCCAGTAGTATTTTTGGGACAGGGGTCCACGAGCAGTACTTC	CASSIFGTGVHEQYF
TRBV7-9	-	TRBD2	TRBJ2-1	TGTGCCAGCAGCTCGACTAGCGGGAGCAATGAGCAGTTCTTC	CASSSTSGSNEQFF
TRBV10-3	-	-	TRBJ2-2	TGTGCCATCAGTGAGTCTCTACTGAGGAGGGCACACACCGGGGAGCTGTTTTTT	CAISESLLRRAHTGELFF
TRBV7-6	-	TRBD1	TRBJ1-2	TGTGCCAGCAGCGCGGACAGGATTGGCTACACCTTC	CASSADRIGYTF
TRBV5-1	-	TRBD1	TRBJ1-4	TGCGCCAGCAGCTTGGAGGCCGGGACAGTGGATGAAAAACTGTTTTTT	CASSLEAGTVDEKLFF
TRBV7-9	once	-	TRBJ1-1	TGTGCCAGCAGCTTAGCGCTTACAGGGTTGACTGAAGCTTTCTTT	CASSLALTGLTEAFF